This TCR beta chain is from a study of CD8+ T cells in alopecia areata. The overall study: People stayed on tofacitinib for 6 to 18 months, then stopped the drug for 6 months. Whole-study findings and limits: Lesional scalp, notably in alopecia totalis/universalis, had clonality above that of normal scalp. Unlike in mice, where it was clearer, TCR sharing across patients was less clear, possibly HLA-related.

RNA, once extracted, was reverse transcribed into cDNA for use as the sequencing template. This table comes from immunoSEQ multiplex PCR, and its TCRdb copy is limited to in-frame clones, with some not included. The sample gives roughly 200,000 clones, 40% to 65% of which show up once; 10% to 12% is in the top ten. Concerning this clone itself: Its antigen is currently unknown.

The CDR3 is made up of 15 amino acids. Per germline, CDR1 GTSNPN and CDR2 SVGIG (reference sequence). Trimming cost V 2 bases and J 4 bases, with 17 bases left between them. Noted treatment: oral pan-JAK inhibitor, 5-10 mg twice daily. Sampling of alopecia areata patients yielded lesional scalp punch biopsies as well as peripheral blood. The genes are TRBV30 and TRBJ1-2, with D perhaps TRBD1 (5 bases). This TCR was recovered from a human donor with alopecia areata. The specimen comprised CD8+ T cells sorted from blood, sampled at week 24, from a patient treated with tofacitinib. CDR3 sequence (DNA): TGTGCCTGGAGTTCAGGGTCCGGCTTCGTCTATGGCTACACCTTC. As protein: CAWSSGSGFVYGYTF.